This TCR beta chain was sequenced during a study of blood T cell repertoires in COVID-19. Study as a whole: Samples taken during acute and convalescent COVID-19 were collected in the United States, Italy and Spain.

Seattle patients were enrolled during active infection and followed longitudinally. Produced via immunoSEQ multiplex PCR; TCRdb's table is partial and in-frame only. In the table there are about 200,000 clones, 70% to 80% of which are singletons. The TCR comes from a woman between 35 and 50 years old with COVID-19, enrolled during active disease. Sequenced input: peripheral blood.

CDR3 loop: CASSLDRINYGYTF. CDR3 nucleotides: TGCGCCAGCAGCTTGGACAGGATTAACTATGGCTACACCTTC. This chain uses TRBV5-1 with TRBJ1-2; D perhaps matches TRBD1 (5 bases). The germline V gene encodes CDR1 SGHRS and CDR2 YFSETQ. Trimming removed 0 bases from V and 1 base from J, with 7 bases in between. The CDR3 runs to 14 residues.